These 9 T cell receptor beta chains were all obtained from the same sample, sequenced in a study of Tregs in tolerant kidney transplant recipients. The data were produced by immunoSEQ multiplex PCR, yet TCRdb's version contains in-frame clones alone and is incomplete. The sample data list about 15,000 clones. Recipients received nonmyeloablative bone marrow transplants from related graft donors, with transient mixed chimerism. The specimen was CD4+ T cells from blood (PBMCs), collected 12 months after the transplant. Receptor source: a human patient who received a combined kidney and bone marrow transplant. The T cells may partly be graft donor cells.

With regard to this clone: The read terminates 3 residues before the CDR3 end, so the remaining end is supplied by the germline J gene. The chain carries TRBV5-1 and TRBJ2-1, with 7 positions matching TRBD1. V gave up 5 bases and J gave up 3 bases; unmatched junction bases: 2. The CDR3 length is 13 residues. Germline CDR1 is SGHRS and CDR2 is YFSETQ. CDR3 DNA, as far as it was read: TGCGCCAGCAGTGGACAGGTCTACAATGAG. It is translated as CASSGQVYNE. The whole CDR3 region reads CASSGQVYNEQFF.

Comment on this clone: The read ends 3 residues before the CDR3 terminus; that terminus is restored from the germline J gene. The chain carries TRBV5-1 and TRBJ2-2; 9 positions agree with TRBD1. V lost 4 bases to trimming and J lost 4 bases; unmatched junction nucleotides: 5. Germline V gene sequence: CDR1 SGHRS, CDR2 YFSETQ. The length of the CDR3 is 15 residues. CDR3 region: CASSVGQGTTGELFF. CDR3 DNA, as far as it was read: TGCGCCAGCAGCGTAGGACAGGGGACCACCGGGGAG.

According to its frequency, this clone is medium-sized. The read terminates 3 residues ahead of where the CDR3 ends, so the germline J gene completes it. The genes are TRBV20-1 and TRBJ2-2; TRBD2 matches 15 bases. V lost 5 bases and J lost 3; bases outside the gene matches: 4. This CDR3 region has 16 residues. Germline V gives CDR1 DFQATT, CDR2 SNEGSKA (reference sequence). The CDR3 here is CSAPGLAGGDTGELFF. The part of the CDR3 DNA that was read is TGCAGTGCTCCCGGACTAGCGGGAGGGGACACCGGGGAG.

Details on this clone: The read finishes 3 residues shy of the CDR3 end, and the germline J gene is used to complete it. The chain uses TRBV19 and TRBJ2-3; TRBD1 agrees at 7 bases. This CDR3 has 15 residues. Germline V gene sequence: CDR1 LNHDA, CDR2 SQIVND (reference sequence). With V trimmed by 4 bases and J by 6 bases, 10 bases remained unmatched. CDR3 bases read: TGTGCCAGTAGTAGTATCAAGGGGGCAGGGGATACG. It translates to CASSSIKGAGDT. The whole CDR3 reads CASSSIKGAGDTQYF.

This clone shows up as medium-sized by frequency. From the germline J gene comes the end of the CDR3, since the read stops 3 residues before it. The chain recombines TRBV19 with TRBJ2-3; TRBD1 matches 8 bases. The CDR3 spans 18 residues. Germline trimming cut 4 bases from V and 0 bases from J; bases unmatched to any gene: 12. Germline CDR1 is LNHDA and CDR2 is SQIVND (reference sequence). The chain's CDR3 is CASSSLPGTGLSTDTQYF. Incomplete CDR3 DNA: TGTGCCAGTAGTAGCCTACCTGGGACAGGTCTTAGCACAGATACG.

A note on this clone: The read stops 3 residues short of the end of the CDR3; the missing end is completed from the germline J gene. The rearrangement uses TRBV6-2 or TRBV6-3 and TRBJ2-7; 8 bases agree with TRBD2. Germline CDR1 reads MNHEY; CDR2 reads SVGEGT. The CDR3 sequence is 17 residues long. The V and J ends lost 1 base and 6 bases, in that order; junction bases with no gene match: 14. CDR3 protein: CASSYYPTGTSIPEQYF. The sequenced CDR3 bases are TGTGCCAGCAGTTACTACCCGACCGGGACTAGTATCCCCGAG.

In regard to this clone: The read falls 3 residues short of the CDR3 end, and the missing part is taken from the germline J gene. The chain employs TRBV30 and TRBJ1-1, with D possibly matching TRBD1 (6 bases). Per the germline V gene, CDR1 is GTSNPN and CDR2 is SVGIG (reference sequence). Trimming removed 5 bases at V and 0 bases at J, with 10 bases between. The CDR3 length is 13 residues. The sequenced part of the CDR3 DNA is TGTGCCTGGGCCAGGACAGTGAACACTGAA. It codes for CAWARTVNTE. The whole CDR3 protein is CAWARTVNTEAFF.

For this clone: The read finishes 3 residues shy of the CDR3 end, and the germline J gene is used to complete it. This chain links TRBV4-2 with TRBJ2-4, with a weak D call TRBD1 (5 bases). The ends were cut back, 0 bases at V and 1 base at J, with 16 bases in the middle. Germline CDR1 LGHNA, CDR2 YNFKEQ. The CDR3 consists of 18 residues. Incomplete CDR3 DNA: TGTGCCAGCAGCCAAGATGGCAGGACAACGATGGCCAAAAACATT. It specifies CASSQDGRTTMAKNI. The entire CDR3 is CASSQDGRTTMAKNIQYF.

The sequenced CDR3 bases are TGTGCCATCAGACAAGACAGGGGAATTAATGAG. It translates to CAIRQDRGINE. The full CDR3 is CAIRQDRGINEQFF. The rearrangement joins TRBV10-3 to TRBJ2-1; 8 nucleotides align to TRBD1. The missing CDR3 end, 3 residues past where the read stops, is filled in from the germline J gene. With V trimmed by 6 bases and J by 7 bases, 8 bases remained unmatched. The CDR3 runs 14 residues. Germline lookup yields CDR1 ENHRY and CDR2 SYGVKD.